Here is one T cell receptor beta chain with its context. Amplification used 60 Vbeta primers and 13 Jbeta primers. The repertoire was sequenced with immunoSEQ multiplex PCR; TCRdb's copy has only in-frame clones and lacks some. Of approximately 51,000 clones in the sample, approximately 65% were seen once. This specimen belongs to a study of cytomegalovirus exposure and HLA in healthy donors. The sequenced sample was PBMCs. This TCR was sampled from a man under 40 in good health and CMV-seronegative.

For the CDR3, the DNA is TGCAGCGCAGCAATGGGACTAGACAATGAGCAGTTCTTC. It is translated as CSAAMGLDNEQFF. The chain links TRBV29-1 to TRBJ2-1, with TRBD2 matching over 8 bases. Germline CDR1 is SQVTM and CDR2 is ANQGSEA. The CDR3 is 13 amino acids. With V trimmed by 7 bases and J by 5 bases, 7 bases remained unmatched.